The rows below give T cell receptor beta chains drawn from one sample of a study of T-cell reconstitution after alpha-beta-depleted transplantation in children. TCRdb re-derived calls from the PCR reads in MiXCR, one entry per CDR3 protein. The sample includes about 590,000 distinct CDR3 sequences, 10% to 15% of them seen just once. This sample comprised PBMCs, mostly from graft donor cells, obtained 360 days after TCRalphabeta/CD19-depleted stem cell transplant. The receptors come from a male patient younger than 18 who had a stem cell transplant for acute myeloid leukemia, so the T cells may come from the graft donor. The CDR3 runs from the conserved cysteine through the conserved F or W. D genes are given only for firm matches. The size entry is marked missing in some rows and otherwise reads once, few, many or a size class.

D gene	V gene	J gene	clone size	CDR3 protein	CDR3 DNA
NA	TRBV10-3	TRBJ2-2	few	CALQRGGTNTGELFF	TGTGCCTTACAGAGAGGAGGGACGAACACCGGGGAGCTGTTTTTT
NA	TRBV20-1	TRBJ2-2	many	CSAGGRELFF	TGCAGTGCTGGCGGCCGGGAGCTGTTTTTT
TRBD2	TRBV6-2/TRBV6-3	TRBJ2-1	many	CASSYSGLAHNEQFF	TGTGCCAGCAGTTACTCGGGACTAGCCCACAATGAGCAGTTCTTC
TRBD2	TRBV4-3	TRBJ2-7	many	CASSQEASGRSYEQYF	TGCGCCAGCAGCCAAGAAGCTAGCGGGAGAAGTTACGAGCAGTACTTC
NA	TRBV5-1	TRBJ2-5	many	CASLTSRETQYF	TGCGCCAGCCTCACTAGCAGGGAGACCCAGTACTTC
NA	TRBV4-2	TRBJ2-4	NA	CASSHEELLTKNIQYF	TGTGCCAGCAGCCATGAGGAGCTTCTAACCAAAAACATTCAGTACTTC
NA	TRBV28	TRBJ1-2	NA	CASRPKGPWKGYTF	TGTGCCAGCAGACCTAAGGGACCTTGGAAGGGCTACACCTTC
NA	TRBV29-1	TRBJ1-2	few	CSVGGRQGPNRAIYGYTF	TGCAGCGTTGGGGGGCGCCAGGGGCCTAACAGAGCGATCTATGGCTACACCTTC
NA	TRBV28	TRBJ2-1	few	CASSLSGSSESQFF	TGTGCCAGCAGTTTGTCCGGGTCCTCAGAATCCCAGTTCTTC
NA	TRBV27	TRBJ2-7	few	CASSFRGGTYEQYF	TGTGCCAGCAGTTTTAGGGGGGGGACCTACGAGCAGTACTTC
NA	TRBV27	TRBJ2-5	NA	CASSRYPQETQYF	TGTGCCAGCAGCCGTTACCCCCAAGAGACCCAGTACTTC
TRBD1	TRBV2	TRBJ2-7	few	CASNPGGYYEQYF	TGTGCCAGCAACCCAGGGGGCTACTACGAGCAGTACTTC
NA	TRBV5-1	TRBJ2-3	many	CASSLGGRIDTQYF	TGCGCCAGCAGCTTGGGAGGGAGGATAGATACGCAGTATTTT
TRBD2	TRBV29-1	TRBJ2-3	NA	CSVDPSGTWTDTQYF	TGCAGCGTTGACCCTAGCGGGACATGGACAGATACGCAGTATTTT
NA	TRBV29-1	TRBJ2-5	NA	CSVEGARETQYF	TGCAGCGTTGAGGGGGCGAGGGAGACCCAGTACTTC
NA	TRBV7-6	TRBJ2-5	many	CASSLEQGKETQYF	TGTGCCAGCAGCTTGGAGCAGGGGAAGGAGACCCAGTACTTC
NA	TRBV24-1	TRBJ2-3	many	CATSDRDSGVRDTQYF	TGTGCCACCAGTGATCGGGACTCCGGCGTGCGGGATACGCAGTATTTT
NA	TRBV29-1	TRBJ2-5	few	CSVEGARGGETQYF	TGCAGCGTTGAAGGGGCGAGGGGCGGAGAGACCCAGTACTTC
TRBD2	TRBV20-1	TRBJ2-1	NA	CSARGGTSGDFLSSYNEQFF	TGCAGTGCTAGAGGCGGGACTAGCGGCGATTTCCTGAGCTCCTACAATGAGCAGTTCTTC
NA	TRBV4-3	TRBJ1-2	NA	CASSQDLSLRLAGYTF	TGCGCCAGCAGCCAAGATTTGTCACTCAGACTCGCTGGCTACACCTTC
TRBD1	TRBV29-1	TRBJ1-2	NA	CSVVSGTGGYTF	TGCAGCGTTGTATCTGGGACAGGGGGCTACACCTTC
NA	TRBV29-1	TRBJ2-7	many	CSVTRPPYEQYF	TGCAGCGTAACTAGGCCCCCCTACGAGCAGTACTTC